Listed here is a single T cell receptor (beta chain). Its antigen remains unknown. The CDR3 covers 16 residues. The germline V gene encodes CDR1 MNHEY and CDR2 SMNVEV (reference sequence). V gave up 5 bases and J gave up 0 bases, with 11 bases separating them. The sample comes from a study of cytotoxic CD8 clonotypes in ibrutinib-treated CLL. T cells were sequenced at a targeted depth of 1 in 200,000 to 1 in 1 million. Generated by immunoSEQ multiplex PCR, the TCRdb table keeps only in-frame clones and is missing some. The sample carries a few hundred thousand clones, 70% recorded once. Findings and caveats of the study: Researchers report that baseline clonality outpaced age-matched healthy donors and tracked circulating CD8+ T-cell counts.

The genes are TRBV27 and TRBJ2-6, with D perhaps given as TRBD1 or TRBD2 (5 bases each). The source was PBMCs, collected after 24 months of ibrutinib treatment. The TCR sequence derives from a human donor with chronic lymphocytic leukemia. CDR3 amino acids: CASSRDGHSGANVLTF. DNA for the CDR3: TGTGCCAGCAGTCGGGACGGCCACTCTGGGGCCAACGTCCTGACTTTC.